This passage covers 27 T cell receptor beta chains from one sample sequenced in a study of T cell responses to AZD1222 COVID-19 vaccine (dated by TCRdb to the early 2020s). Receptor amplification or capture employed the immunoSEQ multiplex PCR assay. In its TCRdb copy, this immuneACCESS table keeps in-frame sequences only and misses some clones. Where compared with another copy, unresolved V genes explain less than half of these, and the others have no known cause. The sample contains about 130,000 clones, 80% to 90% of them found a single time. Over 8% of the sample is in the top ten clones. The time point label for this specimen denotes: about 28 days (+/-7) after the second vaccine dose. The input for sequencing was peripheral blood, taken 28 days after the second AZD1222 dose. All receptors come from an adult who received the AZD1222 COVID-19 vaccine.

The chain carries TRBV12-3 or TRBV12-4 and TRBJ1-1; D remains unclear. V lost 6 bases and J lost 0, with 8 bases in between. The CDR3 contains 13 residues. CDR3 in amino acids: CASRGAVNTEAFF. The CDR3 coding sequence is TGTGCCAGCAGAGGCGCCGTGAACACTGAAGCTTTCTTT.

The chain combines TRBV2 with TRBJ2-5; D gene uncertain. In germline, CDR1 is SNHLY, CDR2 FYNNEI. V was clipped by 6 bases and J by 5 bases, with 7 bases between them. The CDR3 is made up of 11 amino acids. The CDR3 coding sequence is TGTGCCAGCAGCCCCAGGGAGACCCAGTACTTC. Its protein is CASSPRETQYF.

This clone occurred once. This chain joins TRBV30 and TRBJ1-3; unclear D gene. Trimming removed 0 bases at V and 0 bases at J, with 6 bases between. Germline assignment: CDR1 GTSNPN and CDR2 SVGIG (reference sequence). The CDR3 is 14 residues long. The CDR3 DNA reads as TGTGCCTGGAGTGTGTTCCTCTCTGGAAACACCATATATTTT. It encodes CAWSVFLSGNTIYF.

V is TRBV11-2 and J is TRBJ1-6; D uncertain. The CDR3 spans 13 residues. V was shortened by 0 bases and J by 6 bases, with 3 bases between the two germline ends. Looked up from germline, CDR1 is SGHAT and CDR2 is FQNNGV. The CDR3 loop is CASSLDRNSPLHF. In DNA form, the CDR3 reads TGTGCCAGCAGCTTAGATCGTAATTCACCCCTCCACTTT.

The chain recombines TRBV10-3 with TRBJ2-3, with TRBD2 identical over 8 bases. V trimming: 6 bases; J trimming: 3 bases; junction bases outside the gene matches: 11. The germline V gene has CDR1 ENHRY and CDR2 SYGVKD. The CDR3 spans 16 residues. The CDR3 region is CAISPREASGTDTQYF. The CDR3 region has the DNA TGTGCCATCAGCCCCCGGGAGGCTAGCGGGACAGATACGCAGTATTTT.

The chain joins TRBV6-5 to TRBJ1-1; 9 bases map to TRBD1. Unmatched junction bases numbered 7, after V lost 6 bases and J lost 5 bases. Germline V CDR1 and CDR2: MNHEY, SVGAGI. This CDR3 contains 14 residues. The CDR3 here is CASRRGQGRTEAFF. In DNA form, the CDR3 reads TGTGCCAGCAGGAGGGGACAGGGAAGAACTGAAGCTTTCTTT.

CDR3 residues: CAWSPSWDSYSNQPQHF. The CDR3, as DNA: TGTGCCTGGAGTCCCTCGTGGGACAGCTATAGCAATCAGCCCCAGCATTTT. The V call is TRBV30, the J call TRBJ1-5; 7 bases are shared with TRBD1. V shed 2 bases, J shed 0 bases, and the junction held 10 bases outside the gene matches. The CDR3 is 17 amino acids. From germline, CDR1 is GTSNPN and CDR2 SVGIG (reference sequence).

This clone was seen a few times. The rearrangement uses TRBV5-1 and TRBJ2-7, with a weak D call TRBD2 (6 bases). There are 14 residues in the CDR3. Germline-derived CDR1 and CDR2 are SGHRS and YFSETQ. The ends were cut back, 5 bases at V and 9 bases at J, with 21 bases in the middle. DNA of the CDR3: TGCGCCAGCAGTTCCCAAAGGATGGTGGGAGGGCAGTACTTC. This sequence encodes CASSSQRMVGGQYF.

The chain links TRBV29-1 to TRBJ2-7; possible D gene TRBD2, 5 bases. Trimming pared 2 bases from V and 2 bases from J, leaving 7 bases between. The CDR3 has 12 amino acids. Germline V gene data show CDR1 as SQVTM and CDR2 as ANQGSEA. The CDR3 nucleotides are TGCAGCGTTGAAACGGGGACCTACGAGCAGTACTTC. Translation: CSVETGTYEQYF.

This rearrangement joins TRBV6-5 to TRBJ1-4, with D unresolved. The V end was cut by 2 bases, the J end by 7 bases, with 17 bases between. From germline, CDR1 is MNHEY and CDR2 SVGAGI. This CDR3 spans 16 amino acids. The CDR3 DNA is TGTGCCAGCAGTTACAGGGTCCGAGTTGCGGGTGAAAAACTGTTTTTT. Amino acids: CASSYRVRVAGEKLFF.

The chain carries TRBV7-9 and TRBJ1-5; unclear D gene. The CDR3 spans 15 residues. Germline V gene lookup returns CDR1 SEHNR and CDR2 FQNEAQ (reference sequence). Trimming took off 1 base at V and 5 bases at J, with 12 bases between the two ends. The CDR3 bases are TGTGCCAGCAGCTTAGAGGGCCGGGCAGATCAGCCCCAGCATTTT. Its translation: CASSLEGRADQPQHF.

This clone was detected only a few times. The chain couples TRBV5-1 to TRBJ2-1; TRBD1 aligns across 9 bases. Unmatched junction bases numbered 0, after V lost 4 bases and J lost 4 bases. Germline V lookup: CDR1 SGHRS, CDR2 YFSETQ. The CDR3 extends over 13 amino acids. CDR3 residues: CASSGTGYNEQFF. Here the CDR3 DNA reads TGCGCCAGCAGCGGGACAGGGTACAATGAGCAGTTCTTC.

By its share, this clone is medium-sized. This rearrangement joins TRBV29-1 to TRBJ2-7, with 8 bases lining up with TRBD1. The CDR3 covers 14 residues. J was trimmed by 9 bases and V by 6 bases; bases with no gene match: 16. Germline loops: CDR1 SQVTM, CDR2 ANQGSEA. CDR3 nucleotide sequence: TGCAGCGTCGCACCCGGGACAGGCTATTCTGTGCAGTACTTC. Amino acids: CSVAPGTGYSVQYF.

The rearrangement links TRBV6-2 or TRBV6-3 to TRBJ1-5; a possible D gene is TRBD1 (5 bases). The CDR3 contains 18 residues. CDR1 is MNHEY, CDR2 SVGEGT, per germline. The V gene lost 2 bases and the J gene lost 1 base, with 18 bases spanning the gap. The DNA of the CDR3 is TGTGCCAGCAGTTACGGCCCCGTAGGAGGGGCCAGCAATCAGCCCCAGCATTTT. Its translation is CASSYGPVGGASNQPQHF.

This chain links TRBV4-3 with TRBJ1-6; tentatively, D is TRBD1 (5 bases). CDR1 and CDR2 from the germline V gene are LGHNA and YSLEER. V was trimmed by 0 bases and J by 13 bases, leaving 10 bases between them. CDR3 size: 13 residues. DNA for the CDR3: TGCGCCAGCAGCCAAGACAGGGAGAGGCCCCTCCACTTT. It encodes CASSQDRERPLHF.

The chain uses TRBV2 and TRBJ1-2; 7 nucleotides align to TRBD1. The CDR3 totals 14 residues. The germline V gene has CDR1 SNHLY and CDR2 FYNNEI. V lost 7 bases, J lost 3 bases, and 8 bases stayed unmatched. The CDR3 region has the DNA TGTGCCAGCACCCGGGACAGCAACTACTATGGCTACACCTTC. It yields the protein CASTRDSNYYGYTF.

This clone was recorded once. The CDR3 region is CASSVRQENTGELFF. CDR3 in DNA: TGCGCCAGCAGCGTTCGACAAGAGAACACCGGGGAGCTGTTTTTT. The gene calls are TRBV5-1 and TRBJ2-2; the D is unclear. Trimming pared 4 bases from V and 1 base from J, leaving 11 bases between. The CDR3 totals 15 residues. The germline CDR1 and CDR2 sequences are SGHRS and YFSETQ.

CDR3 in DNA: TGTGCCAGCAGCTTAGGGGGGACCCGGACCCTCCACTTT. Encoded protein: CASSLGGTRTLHF. The rearrangement joins TRBV7-9 to TRBJ1-6; D is possibly TRBD1 (5 bases). V lost 1 base and J 14 bases, leaving 12 bases between the germline ends. The CDR3 covers 13 residues. Germline loops: CDR1 SEHNR, CDR2 FQNEAQ (reference sequence).

The V gene is TRBV6-6, the J gene TRBJ1-2; 7 bases fit TRBD1. Germline-derived CDR1 and CDR2 are MNHNY and SVGAGI (reference sequence). The ends lost 6 bases at V and 3 bases at J; junction bases unmatched: 4. The CDR3 is 13 amino acids. Here the CDR3 DNA reads TGTGCCAGCAGGCTCGGGACAGACTATGGCTACACCTTC. Residues: CASRLGTDYGYTF.

A single count supports this clone. The chain combines TRBV6-5 with TRBJ2-2; D assignment may be TRBD1 or TRBD2 (6 bases each). Trimming stripped 2 bases from V and 5 bases from J, with 12 bases between. There are 15 residues in the CDR3. Germline loops: CDR1 MNHEY, CDR2 SVGAGI. The CDR3 loop reads CASSYVGAGTGELFF. In nucleotides, the CDR3 is TGTGCCAGCAGTTACGTGGGGGCGGGGACCGGGGAGCTGTTTTTT.

The J gene is TRBJ2-5, the V gene TRBV29-1, with 8 bases matching TRBD2. The germline V gene has CDR1 SQVTM and CDR2 ANQGSEA. This CDR3 is built from 15 residues. With 6 bases clipped from V and 5 bases from J, the junction kept 14 bases outside the gene matches. CDR3 sequence (DNA): TGCAGCGTCCCCCGGGGTGGAGCGGGGGAGGAGACCCAGTACTTC. It yields the protein CSVPRGGAGEETQYF.

The CDR3 protein is CASSIILEGYTF. CDR3 nucleotide sequence: TGTGCCAGCAGCATAATCTTGGAAGGCTACACCTTC. The rearrangement uses TRBV7-9 and TRBJ1-2; D is ambiguous. Looked up from germline, CDR1 is SEHNR and CDR2 is FQNEAQ (reference sequence). With 5 bases removed from V and 8 bases from J, the gap between germline ends came to 12 bases. The length of the CDR3 is 12 residues.

The chain employs TRBV2 and TRBJ2-3; 13 bases are shared with TRBD2. J was trimmed by 1 base and V by 6 bases; bases with no gene match: 10. From germline, CDR1 is SNHLY and CDR2 FYNNEI. The CDR3 covers 18 residues. The DNA for the CDR3 is TGTGCCAGCAGAGCCGGACTAGCGGGAGTCGGCGGCACAGATACGCAGTATTTT. Its translation is CASRAGLAGVGGTDTQYF.

The chain couples TRBV7-2 to TRBJ2-1; a possible D gene is TRBD2 (5 bases). V lost 2 bases to trimming and J lost 8 bases, with 22 bases between them. Looked up from germline, CDR1 is SGHTA and CDR2 is FQGNSA. This CDR3 region has 17 residues. CDR3 nucleotide sequence: TGTGCCAGCAGCTTAAGCGGTCCCCCTCTAGATTTGCATGAGCAGTTCTTC. This sequence encodes CASSLSGPPLDLHEQFF.

The CDR3 DNA reads TGCAGTGATAGGACTGACTATGGCTACACCTTC. This gives the protein CSDRTDYGYTF. This sequence joins TRBV29-1 and TRBJ1-2, with unresolved D. CDR1 and CDR2 (germline): SQVTM, ANQGSEA. This CDR3 is 11 amino acids long.

The chain links TRBV30 to TRBJ1-5; D may be TRBD1 (5 bases). Germline CDR1 reads GTSNPN; CDR2 reads SVGIG (reference sequence). Trimming cost V 0 bases and J 4 bases, with 7 bases left between them. The CDR3 has 13 amino acids. This CDR3 reads CAWSVDRNQPQHF. CDR3 DNA sequence: TGTGCCTGGAGTGTAGACAGAAATCAGCCCCAGCATTTT.

The chain combines TRBV14 with TRBJ1-1; D gene uncertain. The length of the CDR3 is 11 residues. CDR1 and CDR2 (germline): SGHDN, FVKESK. Trimming took 4 bases from V and 8 from J, leaving 8 bases between them. The CDR3 DNA sequence: TGTGCCAGCAGCCCACACTTAGAAGCTTTCTTT. Protein product: CASSPHLEAFF.